Listed below are T cell receptor beta chains from one sample, sequenced in a study of CD8 T cells in ankylosing spondylitis. TCRdb re-analysed the 5' RACE reads in MiXCR, keeping a single row per CDR3 protein. The sample shows approximately 400,000 distinct CDR3 sequences, 25% to 30% of them seen only once. Sequenced material: blood, either unsorted or a sorted T cell fraction (not recorded which). The receptors derive from a male donor with ankylosing spondylitis. Each CDR3 is given with its conserved first and last residue. Fields, in order: J gene, V gene, D gene, clone size, CDR3 protein, CDR3 DNA. D genes are given only for firm matches. The size entry is marked missing in some rows and otherwise reads once, few, many or a size class.

J gene: TRBJ2-1; V gene: TRBV5-4; D gene: TRBD2; clone size: few; CDR3 protein: CASSFGIGLAGLHSYNEQFF; CDR3 DNA: TGTGCCAGCAGCTTCGGGATCGGGCTAGCGGGGCTCCACTCCTACAATGAGCAGTTCTTC
J gene: TRBJ1-2; V gene: TRBV5-1; D gene: TRBD1; clone size: .; CDR3 protein: CASSPGQGALHDGYTF; CDR3 DNA: TGCGCCAGCAGCCCAGGACAGGGGGCGCTTCATGATGGCTACACCTTC
J gene: TRBJ1-4; V gene: TRBV2; D gene: .; clone size: many; CDR3 protein: CASSEVAANEKLFF; CDR3 DNA: TGTGCCAGCAGTGAAGTGGCAGCGAATGAAAAACTGTTTTTT
J gene: TRBJ2-5; V gene: TRBV3-1; D gene: .; clone size: .; CDR3 protein: CASSNSDRLETQYF; CDR3 DNA: TGTGCCAGCAGCAACTCGGACCGCTTAGAGACCCAGTACTTC
J gene: TRBJ2-3; V gene: TRBV27; D gene: .; clone size: few; CDR3 protein: CASSDLGLGTDTQYF; CDR3 DNA: TGTGCCAGCAGTGATTTGGGGCTTGGGACAGATACGCAGTATTTT
J gene: TRBJ2-7; V gene: TRBV3-1; D gene: .; clone size: once; CDR3 protein: CASSPRAVYSYEQYF; CDR3 DNA: TGTGCCAGCAGCCCCCGGGCCGTATACTCCTACGAGCAGTACTTC
J gene: TRBJ2-5; V gene: TRBV5-1; D gene: .; clone size: once; CDR3 protein: CASSSGDRETQYF; CDR3 DNA: TGCGCCAGCAGCTCGGGAGATCGGGAGACCCAGTACTTC
J gene: TRBJ1-6; V gene: TRBV5-1; D gene: .; clone size: once; CDR3 protein: CASSLALRGSSYNSPLHF; CDR3 DNA: TGCGCCAGCAGCTTGGCCCTCCGGGGGAGCTCCTATAATTCACCCCTCCACTTT
J gene: TRBJ2-1; V gene: TRBV7-8; D gene: .; clone size: few; CDR3 protein: CASSALRDTLYNEQFF; CDR3 DNA: TGTGCCAGCAGCGCCCTCCGGGACACCCTTTACAATGAGCAGTTCTTC
J gene: TRBJ1-5; V gene: TRBV25-1; D gene: .; clone size: .; CDR3 protein: CASSAPYSNQPQHF; CDR3 DNA: TGTGCCAGCAGTGCACCTTATAGCAATCAGCCCCAGCATTTT
J gene: TRBJ2-1; V gene: TRBV9; D gene: TRBD2; clone size: few; CDR3 protein: CASSGSGRVTGNEQFF; CDR3 DNA: TGTGCCAGCAGCGGTAGCGGGAGGGTTACGGGCAATGAGCAGTTCTTC
J gene: TRBJ1-1; V gene: TRBV6-2/TRBV6-3; D gene: .; clone size: .; CDR3 protein: CASQAATEAFF; CDR3 DNA: TGTGCCAGTCAGGCGGCCACTGAAGCTTTCTTT
J gene: TRBJ2-1; V gene: TRBV11-2; D gene: .; clone size: .; CDR3 protein: CASSLDGGYDEQFF; CDR3 DNA: TGTGCCAGCAGCTTAGATGGCGGGTACGATGAGCAGTTCTTC
J gene: TRBJ1-6; V gene: TRBV13; D gene: TRBD1; clone size: few; CDR3 protein: CASSPGTGDNSPLHF; CDR3 DNA: TGTGCCAGCAGCCCCGGGACAGGGGATAATTCACCCCTCCACTTT
J gene: TRBJ1-1; V gene: TRBV6-5; D gene: .; clone size: .; CDR3 protein: CASSYGALGGEAFF; CDR3 DNA: TGTGCCAGCAGTTACGGCGCCCTGGGGGGTGAAGCTTTCTTT
J gene: TRBJ2-1; V gene: TRBV5-1; D gene: TRBD2; clone size: .; CDR3 protein: CASVGLAGEGEQFF; CDR3 DNA: TGCGCCAGCGTCGGACTAGCGGGAGAGGGTGAGCAGTTCTTC
J gene: TRBJ1-5; V gene: TRBV14; D gene: .; clone size: .; CDR3 protein: CASNGQPKGPQHF; CDR3 DNA: TGTGCCAGCAACGGACAGCCTAAGGGGCCCCAGCATTTT
J gene: TRBJ2-3; V gene: TRBV20-1; D gene: TRBD2; clone size: .; CDR3 protein: CSARVPAGGYYTQYF; CDR3 DNA: TGCAGTGCTAGAGTGCCAGCGGGAGGGTACTATACGCAGTATTTT
J gene: TRBJ2-7; V gene: TRBV12-3/TRBV12-4; D gene: TRBD1; clone size: .; CDR3 protein: CASSSASGTGQREQYF; CDR3 DNA: TGTGCCAGCAGTTCCGCGTCCGGGACAGGGCAGCGCGAGCAGTACTTC
J gene: TRBJ1-1; V gene: TRBV5-1; D gene: TRBD1; clone size: few; CDR3 protein: CASRLDVTGVGAFF; CDR3 DNA: TGCGCCAGCAGACTCGATGTGACAGGGGTTGGAGCTTTCTTT
J gene: TRBJ1-5; V gene: TRBV15; D gene: TRBD1; clone size: few; CDR3 protein: CATSRPGTGDQPQHF; CDR3 DNA: TGTGCCACCAGCAGACCCGGGACAGGGGATCAGCCCCAGCATTTT
J gene: TRBJ1-4; V gene: TRBV7-9; D gene: TRBD1; clone size: .; CDR3 protein: CASSLQTGGGEKLFF; CDR3 DNA: TGTGCCAGCAGCCTACAGACAGGGGGCGGTGAAAAACTGTTTTTT
J gene: TRBJ2-1; V gene: TRBV20-1; D gene: .; clone size: .; CDR3 protein: CSARMGGTYNEQFF; CDR3 DNA: TGCAGTGCTCGGATGGGGGGCACATACAATGAGCAGTTCTTC
J gene: TRBJ2-1; V gene: TRBV5-6; D gene: .; clone size: .; CDR3 protein: CASSFPGYYNEQFF; CDR3 DNA: TGTGCCAGCAGCTTCCCGGGATACTACAATGAGCAGTTCTTC